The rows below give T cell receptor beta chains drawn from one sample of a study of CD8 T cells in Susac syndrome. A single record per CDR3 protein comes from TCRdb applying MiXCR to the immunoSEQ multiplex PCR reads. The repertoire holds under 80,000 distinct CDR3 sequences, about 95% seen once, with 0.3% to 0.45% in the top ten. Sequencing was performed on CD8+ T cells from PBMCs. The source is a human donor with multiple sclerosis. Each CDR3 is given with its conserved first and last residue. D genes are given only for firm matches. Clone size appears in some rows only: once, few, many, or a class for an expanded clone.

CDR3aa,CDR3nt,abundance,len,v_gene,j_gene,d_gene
CASSLGTSGRGGYNEQFF,TGTGCCAGCAGTTTAGGGACTAGCGGTCGGGGAGGCTACAATGAGCAGTTCTTC,once,18,TRBV28,TRBJ2-1,TRBD2
CASRDHTDTQYF,TGTGCCAGCAGAGACCACACAGATACGCAGTATTTT,-,12,TRBV14,TRBJ2-3,-
CSVLTGEWSGLRNTIYF,TGCAGCGTCCTGACAGGGGAATGGTCGGGCCTCCGAAACACCATATATTTT,-,17,TRBV29-1,TRBJ1-3,TRBD1
CAISDDSPSTDTQYF,TGTGCCATCAGTGACGACTCTCCTAGCACAGATACGCAGTATTTT,-,15,TRBV10-3,TRBJ2-3,-
CASSLAVTDTQYF,TGTGCCAGCAGTTTAGCAGTGACAGATACGCAGTATTTT,-,13,TRBV12-3/TRBV12-4,TRBJ2-3,-
CASSHGQGFFYGYTF,TGCGCCAGCAGCCACGGACAGGGGTTTTTCTATGGCTACACCTTC,-,15,TRBV4-3,TRBJ1-2,TRBD1
CASSRQREVYEQYF,TGTGCCAGCAGCCGCCAGCGGGAGGTCTACGAGCAGTACTTC,-,14,TRBV11-2,TRBJ2-7,TRBD2
CSALSGRGESYNEQFF,TGCAGTGCCCTTAGCGGGAGGGGTGAGTCCTACAATGAGCAGTTCTTC,-,16,TRBV20-1,TRBJ2-1,TRBD2
CASSLSFTDEKLFF,TGTGCCAGCAGTTTATCTTTTACAGATGAAAAACTGTTTTTT,-,14,TRBV27,TRBJ1-4,-
CASSLVGGETQYF,TGTGCCAGCAGCTTAGTGGGGGGGGAGACCCAGTACTTC,-,13,TRBV7-6,TRBJ2-5,TRBD2
CASRGPGTSGETQYF,TGTGCCAGCAGAGGTCCCGGGACTAGCGGGGAGACCCAGTACTTC,once,15,TRBV27,TRBJ2-5,TRBD2
CASSFLGTGMNYGYTF,TGTGCCAGCAGTTTCCTAGGAACAGGGATGAACTATGGCTACACCTTC,-,16,TRBV28,TRBJ1-2,-
CASSSPALSSDEKLFF,TGTGCCAGCAGCTCTCCTGCCCTGTCGTCGGATGAAAAACTGTTTTTT,-,16,TRBV7-9,TRBJ1-4,-
CASSRARPYEQYF,TGTGCCAGCAGTAGGGCCAGACCCTACGAGCAGTACTTC,-,13,TRBV27,TRBJ2-7,-
CASSFGEVLYGYTF,TGTGCCAGTAGTTTCGGGGAAGTACTCTATGGCTACACCTTC,once,14,TRBV19,TRBJ1-2,-
CASSQEEILRTGELFF,TGTGCCAGCAGCCAAGAAGAAATACTCAGGACCGGGGAGCTGTTTTTT,-,16,TRBV4-2,TRBJ2-2,-
CSVEAGVFGELFF,TGCAGCGTTGAAGCGGGAGTTTTCGGGGAGCTGTTTTTT,-,13,TRBV29-1,TRBJ2-2,-
CASSGGGLRTQETQYF,TGTGCCAGCAGCGGTGGGGGGCTCCGGACGCAAGAGACCCAGTACTTC,-,16,TRBV9,TRBJ2-5,-
CASSFRTSRGETQYF,TGTGCCAGCAGCTTTCGGACTAGCCGGGGAGAGACCCAGTACTTC,-,15,TRBV13,TRBJ2-5,TRBD2
CASSLARAGMTGTGELFF,TGTGCCAGCAGCTTAGCGCGGGCAGGCATGACGGGCACCGGGGAGCTGTTTTTT,-,18,TRBV7-2,TRBJ2-2,-
CASSQEMGASSYEQYF,TGTGCCAGCAGCCAAGAAATGGGGGCGAGCTCCTACGAGCAGTACTTC,-,16,TRBV3-1,TRBJ2-7,-
CASSLKGGNSPLHF,TGTGCCAGCAGCTTGAAAGGAGGGAATTCACCCCTCCACTTT,-,14,TRBV5-4,TRBJ1-6,-
CASSLKLGGELFF,TGTGCCAGCAGTTTGAAGTTAGGCGGGGAGCTGTTTTTT,-,13,TRBV12-3/TRBV12-4,TRBJ2-2,-
CASSLIGGNEKLFF,TGTGCCAGCAGTTTGATCGGAGGCAATGAAAAACTGTTTTTT,-,14,TRBV27,TRBJ1-4,-
CSAGGTAEGLNTEAFF,TGCAGTGCTGGGGGGACAGCCGAAGGGTTGAACACTGAAGCTTTCTTT,once,16,TRBV20-1,TRBJ1-1,TRBD1
CASSHTGPSGRATDTQYF,TGTGCCAGCAGCCACACTGGCCCTAGCGGGAGGGCGACAGATACGCAGTATTTT,-,18,TRBV6-1,TRBJ2-3,TRBD2
CASSIGASEVYEQYF,TGTGCCAGTAGTATCGGGGCTTCGGAGGTCTACGAGCAGTACTTC,-,15,TRBV19,TRBJ2-7,-
CASSFNPGTQYF,TGTGCCAGCAGTTTTAATCCGGGAACGCAGTATTTT,-,12,TRBV27,TRBJ2-3,-
CASSLKGYEQYF,TGTGCCAGCAGCTTAAAGGGGTACGAGCAGTACTTC,-,12,TRBV7-9,TRBJ2-7,-
CASSGPTGRYTEAFF,TGTGCCAGCAGCGGCCCGACAGGGAGATACACTGAAGCTTTCTTT,-,15,TRBV9,TRBJ1-1,TRBD1
CASSPGSRGSPLHF,TGTGCCAGCAGTCCCGGGTCCCGCGGTTCACCCCTCCACTTT,-,14,TRBV27,TRBJ1-6,-
CASSPPLVGEQYF,TGTGCCAGCTCACCTCCTCTAGTAGGCGAGCAGTACTTC,-,13,TRBV18,TRBJ2-7,-
CASSSDNEQFF,TGTGCCAGCAGTTCAGACAATGAGCAGTTCTTC,-,11,TRBV6-5,TRBJ2-1,-